Below, 3 T cell receptor beta chains from the same sample are listed, as sequenced in a study of blood T cell repertoires in COVID-19. The data were produced by immunoSEQ multiplex PCR, yet TCRdb's version contains in-frame clones alone and is incomplete. The table has 200,000 to 300,000 clones, 80% to 90% seen once. The material sequenced was peripheral blood. The origin of the receptors is a woman between 50 and 59 years old with acute or convalescent COVID-19.

J is TRBJ1-1 and V is TRBV6-5; D not resolved. The germline V gene has CDR1 MNHEY and CDR2 SVGAGI. Trimming cost V 0 bases and J 6 bases, with 11 bases left between them. This CDR3 is 14 amino acids long. The CDR3 region has the DNA TGTGCCAGCAGTTACTCATGGGCCGGCTCTGAAGCTTTCTTT. As protein: CASSYSWAGSEAFF.

V usage is TRBV9 and J usage is TRBJ2-1, with 14 bases lining up with TRBD2. This CDR3 has 19 residues. V shed 4 bases and J 7 bases; nucleotides not matched to a gene: 16. Germline V gene data show CDR1 as SGDLS and CDR2 as YYNGEE. CDR3 sequence: CASSPRGTLGLAGGNEQFF. CDR3 nucleotides: TGTGCCAGCAGCCCCCGAGGCACGCTTGGACTAGCGGGAGGAAATGAGCAGTTCTTC. Filled out from reference TRBV9 and TRBJ2-1, the complete variable domain reads DSGVTQTPKHLITATGQRVTLRCSPRSGDLSVYWYQQSLDQGLQFLIQYYNGEERAKGNILERFSAQQFPDLHSELNLSSLELGDSALYFCASSPRGTLGLAGGNEQFFGPGTRLTVL.

J is TRBJ1-5 and V is TRBV6-5, with TRBD1 matching over 7 bases. With 6 bases clipped from V and 2 bases from J, the junction kept 7 bases outside the gene matches. Germline lookup yields CDR1 MNHEY and CDR2 SVGAGI. This CDR3 is 15 amino acids long. The CDR3 reads CASSLRQGGNQPQHF. The CDR3 DNA follows: TGTGCCAGCAGCCTTCGACAGGGTGGCAATCAGCCCCAGCATTTT.